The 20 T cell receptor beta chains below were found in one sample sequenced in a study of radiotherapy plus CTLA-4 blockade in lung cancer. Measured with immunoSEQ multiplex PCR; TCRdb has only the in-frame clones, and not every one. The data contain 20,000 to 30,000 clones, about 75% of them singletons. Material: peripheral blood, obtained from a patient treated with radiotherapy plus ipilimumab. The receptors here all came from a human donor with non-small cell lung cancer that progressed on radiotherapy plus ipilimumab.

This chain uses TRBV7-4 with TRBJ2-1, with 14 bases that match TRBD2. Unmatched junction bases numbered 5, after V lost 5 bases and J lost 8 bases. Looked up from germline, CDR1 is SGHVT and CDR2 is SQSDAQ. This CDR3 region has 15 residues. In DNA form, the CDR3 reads TGTGCCAGCAGCCGACTAGCGGGAGGGGTCGATGAGCAGTTCTTC. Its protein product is CASSRLAGGVDEQFF.

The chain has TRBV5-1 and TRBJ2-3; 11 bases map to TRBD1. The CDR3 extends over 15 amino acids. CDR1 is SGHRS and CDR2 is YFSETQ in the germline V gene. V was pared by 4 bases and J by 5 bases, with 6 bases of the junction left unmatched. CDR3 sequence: CASSDGTGGIDTQYF. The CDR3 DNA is TGCGCCAGCAGCGACGGGACAGGGGGGATAGATACGCAGTATTTT.

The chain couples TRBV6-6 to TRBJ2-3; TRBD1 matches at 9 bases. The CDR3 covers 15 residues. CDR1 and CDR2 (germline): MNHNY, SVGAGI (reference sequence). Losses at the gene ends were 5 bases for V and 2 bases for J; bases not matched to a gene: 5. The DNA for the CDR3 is TGTGCCAGCAGTGACTGGACAGGGGACACAGATACGCAGTATTTT. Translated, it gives CASSDWTGDTDTQYF.

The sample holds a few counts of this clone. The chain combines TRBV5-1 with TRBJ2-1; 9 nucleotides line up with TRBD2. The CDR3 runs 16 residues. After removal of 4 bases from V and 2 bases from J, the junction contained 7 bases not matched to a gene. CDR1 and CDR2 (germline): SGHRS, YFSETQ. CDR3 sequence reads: CASSPDPSGTYNEQFF. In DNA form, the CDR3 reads TGCGCCAGCAGCCCCGACCCTAGCGGGACCTACAATGAGCAGTTCTTC.

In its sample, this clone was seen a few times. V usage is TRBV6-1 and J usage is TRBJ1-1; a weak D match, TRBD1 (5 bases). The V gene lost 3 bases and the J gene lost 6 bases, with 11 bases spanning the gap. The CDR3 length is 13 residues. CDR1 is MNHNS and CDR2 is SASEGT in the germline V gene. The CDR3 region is CASSDTGRAEAFF. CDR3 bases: TGTGCCAGCAGTGACACGGGGCGGGCTGAAGCTTTCTTT.

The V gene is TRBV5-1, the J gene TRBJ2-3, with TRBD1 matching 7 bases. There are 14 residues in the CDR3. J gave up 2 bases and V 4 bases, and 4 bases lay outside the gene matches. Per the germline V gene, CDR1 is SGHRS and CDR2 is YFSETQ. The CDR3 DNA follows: TGCGCCAGCAGCACGGACAGGAACACAGATACGCAGTATTTT. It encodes CASSTDRNTDTQYF.

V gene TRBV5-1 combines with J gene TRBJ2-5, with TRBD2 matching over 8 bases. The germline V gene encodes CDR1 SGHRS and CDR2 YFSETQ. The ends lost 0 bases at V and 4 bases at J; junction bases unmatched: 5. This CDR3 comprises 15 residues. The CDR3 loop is CASSLGSGDGETQYF. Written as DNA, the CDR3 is TGCGCCAGCAGCTTGGGTAGCGGGGACGGAGAGACCCAGTACTTC.

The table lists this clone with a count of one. Here the CDR3 reads CAWTPNYGYTF. For the CDR3, the DNA is TGTGCCTGGACCCCCAACTATGGCTACACCTTC. This chain joins TRBV30 and TRBJ1-2; D remains unclear. Germline assignment: CDR1 GTSNPN and CDR2 SVGIG (reference sequence). The CDR3 is 11 residues long. V dropped 4 bases and J dropped 2 bases, with 5 bases sitting between them.

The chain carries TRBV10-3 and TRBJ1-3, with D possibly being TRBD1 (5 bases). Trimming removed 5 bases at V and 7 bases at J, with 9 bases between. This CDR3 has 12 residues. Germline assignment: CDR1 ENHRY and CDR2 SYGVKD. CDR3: CAISRQGNTIYF. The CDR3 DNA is TGTGCCATCAGTCGGCAGGGCAACACCATATATTTT.

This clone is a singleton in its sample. The CDR3 DNA reads TGTGCCAGCAGCCCGGGACTAGCTGTCGGTAATGAGCAGTTCTTC. Translation: CASSPGLAVGNEQFF. This chain uses TRBV11-3 with TRBJ2-1, with 9 nucleotides matching TRBD2. This CDR3 region has 15 residues. CDR1 and CDR2 (germline): SGHNT, YENEEA. Trimming at V came to 5 bases and at J to 7 bases, leaving 9 bases not matched to a gene.

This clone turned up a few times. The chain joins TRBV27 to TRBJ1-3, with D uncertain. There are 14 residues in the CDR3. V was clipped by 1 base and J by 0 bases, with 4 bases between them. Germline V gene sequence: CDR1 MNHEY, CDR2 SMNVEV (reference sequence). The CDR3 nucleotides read TGTGCCAGCAGTTTATTGGCCTCTGGAAACACCATATATTTT. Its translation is CASSLLASGNTIYF.

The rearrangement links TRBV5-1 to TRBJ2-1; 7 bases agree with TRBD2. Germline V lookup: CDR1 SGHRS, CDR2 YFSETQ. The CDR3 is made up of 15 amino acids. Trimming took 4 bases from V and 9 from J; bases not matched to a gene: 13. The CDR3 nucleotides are TGCGCCAGCAGCGGGGGGGATCCTAGCAGACTTGAGCAGTTCTTC. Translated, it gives CASSGGDPSRLEQFF.

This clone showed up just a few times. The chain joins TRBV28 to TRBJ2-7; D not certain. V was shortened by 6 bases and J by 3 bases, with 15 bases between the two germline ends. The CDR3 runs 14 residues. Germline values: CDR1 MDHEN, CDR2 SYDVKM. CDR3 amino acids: CASSPRQQRYEQYF. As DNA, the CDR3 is TGTGCCAGCAGCCCTAGACAACAACGCTACGAGCAGTACTTC.

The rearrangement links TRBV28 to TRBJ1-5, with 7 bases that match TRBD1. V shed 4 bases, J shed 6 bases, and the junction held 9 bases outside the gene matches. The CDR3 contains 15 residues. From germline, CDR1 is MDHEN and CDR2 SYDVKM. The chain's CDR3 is CASSSRGQGGQPQHF. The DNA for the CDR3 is TGTGCCAGCAGTTCCCGGGGCCAGGGGGGTCAGCCCCAGCATTTT.

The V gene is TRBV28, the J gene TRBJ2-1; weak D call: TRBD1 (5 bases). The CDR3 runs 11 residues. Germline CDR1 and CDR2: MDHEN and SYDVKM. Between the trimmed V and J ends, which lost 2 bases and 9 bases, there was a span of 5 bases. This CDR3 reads CASSLRGEQFF. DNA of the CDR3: TGTGCCAGCAGTTTAAGGGGTGAGCAGTTCTTC.

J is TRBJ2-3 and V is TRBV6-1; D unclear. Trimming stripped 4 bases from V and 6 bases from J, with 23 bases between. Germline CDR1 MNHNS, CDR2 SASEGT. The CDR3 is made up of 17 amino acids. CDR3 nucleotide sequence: TGTGCCAGCAGTGTATGGGCGGAGTCGTATTCAGTGGATACGCAGTATTTT. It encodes CASSVWAESYSVDTQYF.

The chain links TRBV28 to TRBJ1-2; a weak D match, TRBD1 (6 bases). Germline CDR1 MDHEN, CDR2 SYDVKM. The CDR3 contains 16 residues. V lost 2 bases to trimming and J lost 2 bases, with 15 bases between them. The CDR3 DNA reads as TGTGCCAGCAGTTTAGAACAGGGTGAACTCAACTATGGCTACACCTTC. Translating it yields CASSLEQGELNYGYTF.

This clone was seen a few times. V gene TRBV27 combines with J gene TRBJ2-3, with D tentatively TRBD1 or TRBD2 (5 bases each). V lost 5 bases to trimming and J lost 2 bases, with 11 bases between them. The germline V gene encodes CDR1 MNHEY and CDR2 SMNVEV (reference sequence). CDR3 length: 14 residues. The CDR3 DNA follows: TGTGCCAGCAGTCCCGGGACCAACACAGATACGCAGTATTTT. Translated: CASSPGTNTDTQYF.

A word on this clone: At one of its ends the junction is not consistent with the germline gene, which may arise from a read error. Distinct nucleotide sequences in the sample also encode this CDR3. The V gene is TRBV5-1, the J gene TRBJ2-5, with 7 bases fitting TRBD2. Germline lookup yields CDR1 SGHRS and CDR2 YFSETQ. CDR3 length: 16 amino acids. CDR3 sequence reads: CASTLGGGRREETQYF. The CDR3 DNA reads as TGCGCCAGCACCTTGGGAGGCGGGAGAAGGGAAGAGACCCAGTACTTC.

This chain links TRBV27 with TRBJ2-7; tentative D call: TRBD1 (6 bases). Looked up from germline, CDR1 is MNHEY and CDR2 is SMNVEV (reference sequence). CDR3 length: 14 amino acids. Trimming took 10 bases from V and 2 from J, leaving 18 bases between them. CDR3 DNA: TGTGCCACCGCTCCATCAGGGGCCGCCTACGAGCAGTACTTC. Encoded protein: CATAPSGAAYEQYF.